One sample yielded the 22 T cell receptor beta chains listed below, sequenced in a study of response to subunit inactivated influenza vaccine. TCRdb used MiXCR to reprocess the RT-PCR reads, holding one entry per CDR3 protein. The repertoire holds about 800,000 distinct CDR3 sequences, with 21% as singletons. This sample comprised PBMCs from blood, obtained around 5 days after vaccination. The receptors stem from a middle-aged man who received an inactivated influenza vaccine.

V and J are TRBV19 and TRBJ2-2; no clear D. The CDR3 loop spans 13 amino acids. The germline CDR1 and CDR2 sequences are LNHDA and SQIVND (reference sequence). V gave up 2 bases and J gave up 8 bases, with 9 bases separating them. The CDR3 sequence is CASSIKAIGELFF. Written as DNA, the CDR3 is TGTGCCAGTAGTATAAAAGCCATAGGGGAGCTGTTTTTT.

The sample holds a few counts of this clonotype. The chain joins TRBV7-9 to TRBJ2-5; the match to TRBD2 covers 9 bases. The junction had 6 bases not matched to a gene; V was cut back by 5 bases and J by 2 bases. The germline gives CDR1 SEHNR, CDR2 FQNEAQ (reference sequence). CDR3 length equals 15 residues. The CDR3: CASSLGTSYQETQYF. The CDR3, as DNA: TGTGCCAGCAGCCTCGGGACTAGCTATCAAGAGACCCAGTACTTC.

J is TRBJ2-5 and V is TRBV28; a possible D gene is TRBD2 (5 bases). The CDR3 runs to 14 residues. V was pared by 6 bases and J by 7 bases, with 18 bases between. Germline CDR1 and CDR2: MDHEN and SYDVKM. The DNA for the CDR3 is TGTGCCAGCAGGGCCGGGAAGCACTTATGGACCCAGTACTTC. Its translation: CASRAGKHLWTQYF.

V usage is TRBV15 and J usage is TRBJ1-5; 8 bases agree with TRBD1. With V trimmed by 0 bases and J by 7 bases, 5 bases remained unmatched. The CDR3 is 15 amino acids. Germline CDR1 and CDR2: LNHNV and YYDKDF (reference sequence). In DNA form, the CDR3 reads TGTGCCACCAGCAGAGATGGGACAGGCGGCCAGCCCCAGCATTTT. Translating gives CATSRDGTGGQPQHF.

The CDR3 DNA sequence: TGTGCCATCAGCTACACTAGCGGGATTTCGAATGAGCAGTTCTTC. It yields the protein CAISYTSGISNEQFF. The chain joins TRBV10-3 to TRBJ2-1; 10 bases are shared with TRBD2. Germline V gene data show CDR1 as ENHRY and CDR2 as SYGVKD. The CDR3 runs 15 residues. Losses at the gene ends were 6 bases for V and 7 bases for J; bases not matched to a gene: 9.

This chain connects TRBV5-1 to TRBJ2-2; D is undetermined. The germline CDR1 and CDR2 sequences are SGHRS and YFSETQ. The CDR3 runs 12 residues. The V gene lost 0 bases and the J gene lost 6 bases, with 3 bases spanning the gap. CDR3 region: CASSLDSGELFF. DNA for the CDR3: TGCGCCAGCAGCTTGGATTCCGGGGAGCTGTTTTTT.

The CDR3 reads CASSLQEAVDTEAFF. The CDR3 bases are TGCGCCAGCAGCCTACAAGAGGCGGTGGACACTGAAGCTTTCTTT. V and J are TRBV4-1 and TRBJ1-1; D remains ambiguous. The V end was cut by 4 bases, the J end by 3 bases, with 15 bases between. This CDR3 has 15 amino acids. The germline gives CDR1 MGHRA, CDR2 YSYEKL.

V gene TRBV12-3 or TRBV12-4 combines with J gene TRBJ2-6, with D tentatively TRBD2 (6 bases). Deletions cut 5 bases from V and 0 bases from J, with 11 bases between. The CDR3 runs 16 residues. This CDR3 is CASSPGLRSGANVLTF. The CDR3 DNA is TGTGCCAGCAGTCCCGGACTACGCTCTGGGGCCAACGTCCTGACTTTC.

In DNA form, the CDR3 reads TGTGCCATCAGTGGGGTAGGAGGGACAGTAGCTTTCTTT. Encoded protein: CAISGVGGTVAFF. The gene calls are TRBV10-3 and TRBJ1-1, with 7 bases identical to TRBD1. The germline gives CDR1 ENHRY, CDR2 SYGVKD. The V gene end was trimmed by 4 bases and the J gene end by 10 bases; junction bases not matched to a gene: 9. CDR3 length equals 13 residues.

This chain links TRBV4-1 with TRBJ2-7; D remains unclear. Germline V gene data show CDR1 as MGHRA and CDR2 as YSYEKL. This CDR3 is 14 amino acids long. V shed 1 base and J shed 1 base, with 8 bases lying between them. The CDR3 loop reads CASSQVLRSYEQYF. CDR3 nucleotide sequence: TGCGCCAGCAGCCAAGTGCTCAGATCCTACGAGCAGTACTTC.

The CDR3 DNA follows: TGTGCCAGCAGCCGAACAGAGTCTGGAAACACCATATATTTT. Its translation: CASSRTESGNTIYF. The chain links TRBV12-3 or TRBV12-4 to TRBJ1-3; no reliable D call. CDR3 size: 14 residues. V lost 6 bases and J 1 base, leaving 10 bases between the germline ends.

This clonotype was seen only a few times. The rearrangement uses TRBV24-1 and TRBJ2-2, with 11 positions matching TRBD2. This CDR3 region has 16 residues. V lost 3 bases, J lost 5 bases, and 4 bases stayed unmatched. The germline V gene has CDR1 KGHDR and CDR2 SFDVKD. CDR3 DNA sequence: TGTGCCACCAGTGATGCCTCTAGCGGGAGGACCGGGGAGCTGTTTTTT. Its protein product is CATSDASSGRTGELFF.

This clonotype turned up a few times. The V gene is TRBV4-2, the J gene TRBJ1-2, with TRBD1 matching 8 bases. The V gene's germline CDR1 is LGHNA and CDR2 YNFKEQ. The CDR3 is made up of 14 amino acids. The ends lost 4 bases at V and 2 bases at J; junction bases unmatched: 3. The CDR3, as DNA: TGTGCCAGCAGCCCCAGGACAGGGAACTATGGCTACACCTTC. The encoded protein is CASSPRTGNYGYTF.

The chain has TRBV11-2 and TRBJ2-1; 13 bases match TRBD2. This CDR3 has 17 amino acids. The germline gives CDR1 SGHAT, CDR2 FQNNGV. V was pared by 1 base and J by 8 bases, with 8 bases of the junction left unmatched. The CDR3 loop reads CASSLVTSGGAWDEQFF. The CDR3 bases are TGTGCCAGCAGCTTAGTAACTAGCGGGGGGGCCTGGGATGAGCAGTTCTTC.

The chain recombines TRBV29-1 with TRBJ2-6, with D possibly matching TRBD1 (5 bases). Germline CDR1 and CDR2: SQVTM and ANQGSEA. The CDR3 length is 14 residues. V was trimmed by 6 bases and J by 1 base, leaving 10 bases between them. The CDR3 nucleotides are TGCAGCGTCGCAGGGTTTTCTGGGGCCAACGTCCTGACTTTC. Protein sequence: CSVAGFSGANVLTF.

The J gene is TRBJ2-2, the V gene TRBV5-1, with 12 bases lining up with TRBD1. This CDR3 comprises 15 residues. In germline, CDR1 is SGHRS, CDR2 YFSETQ. With 4 bases clipped from V and 6 bases from J, the junction kept 4 bases outside the gene matches. CDR3 bases: TGCGCCAGCAGCACCGGGACAGGGGGCTCCGGGGAGCTGTTTTTT. Translation: CASSTGTGGSGELFF.

This rearrangement joins TRBV24-1 to TRBJ2-1; D unresolved. The germline CDR1 and CDR2 sequences are KGHDR and SFDVKD. The CDR3 is 12 amino acids. The V gene lost 5 bases and the J gene lost 7 bases, with 8 bases spanning the gap. The CDR3 here is CATSAERNEQFF. CDR3 sequence (DNA): TGTGCCACCAGTGCCGAACGGAATGAGCAGTTCTTC.

The chain combines TRBV9 with TRBJ1-1, with TRBD1 as a possible D gene (5 bases). V was shortened by 4 bases and J by 1 base, with 17 bases between the two germline ends. The CDR3 spans 16 residues. Germline CDR1 is SGDLS and CDR2 is YYNGEE. The CDR3 DNA sequence: TGTGCCAGCAGCCCCCAGGAGGGACTGAGGAACACTGAAGCTTTCTTT. The encoded protein is CASSPQEGLRNTEAFF.

The table lists this clonotype with a few counts. The gene calls are TRBV5-5 and TRBJ2-4; 11 bases are shared with TRBD1. The CDR3 sequence is 16 residues long. The V segment lost 1 base and the J segment 8 bases; nucleotides outside the gene matches: 8. Germline-derived CDR1 and CDR2 are SGHKS and YYEKEE (reference sequence). The CDR3 DNA sequence: TGTGCCAGCAGCTTGTCCGGGACAGGGGGTTTGGACATTCAGTACTTC. Its protein product is CASSLSGTGGLDIQYF.

This clonotype was counted only a few times. The V gene is TRBV4-2, the J gene TRBJ1-1; weak D call: TRBD1 (5 bases). Trimming removed 2 bases from V and 2 bases from J, with 9 bases in between. CDR3 length: 14 amino acids. CDR1 and CDR2 from the germline V gene are LGHNA and YNFKEQ. This CDR3 reads CASSQLRGNTEAFF. The CDR3 region has the DNA TGTGCCAGCAGCCAATTGAGGGGAAACACTGAAGCTTTCTTT.

This rearrangement joins TRBV6-1 to TRBJ1-1; D remains unclear. Germline CDR1 reads MNHNS; CDR2 reads SASEGT. Trimming shortened V by 7 bases and J by 0 bases, and 6 bases separated the two germline ends. The CDR3 spans 12 residues. The CDR3 sequence is CASIYMNTEAFF. The CDR3 DNA reads as TGTGCCAGCATCTATATGAACACTGAAGCTTTCTTT.

The J gene is TRBJ2-3, the V gene TRBV6-2 or TRBV6-3; the D is unclear. The germline gives CDR1 MNHEY, CDR2 SVGEGT. This CDR3 spans 15 amino acids. Trimming left V 2 bases short and J 0 bases short, with 9 bases between. The CDR3 DNA is TGTGCCAGCAGTTACGACCCGACTAGCACAGATACGCAGTATTTT. Encoded protein: CASSYDPTSTDTQYF.